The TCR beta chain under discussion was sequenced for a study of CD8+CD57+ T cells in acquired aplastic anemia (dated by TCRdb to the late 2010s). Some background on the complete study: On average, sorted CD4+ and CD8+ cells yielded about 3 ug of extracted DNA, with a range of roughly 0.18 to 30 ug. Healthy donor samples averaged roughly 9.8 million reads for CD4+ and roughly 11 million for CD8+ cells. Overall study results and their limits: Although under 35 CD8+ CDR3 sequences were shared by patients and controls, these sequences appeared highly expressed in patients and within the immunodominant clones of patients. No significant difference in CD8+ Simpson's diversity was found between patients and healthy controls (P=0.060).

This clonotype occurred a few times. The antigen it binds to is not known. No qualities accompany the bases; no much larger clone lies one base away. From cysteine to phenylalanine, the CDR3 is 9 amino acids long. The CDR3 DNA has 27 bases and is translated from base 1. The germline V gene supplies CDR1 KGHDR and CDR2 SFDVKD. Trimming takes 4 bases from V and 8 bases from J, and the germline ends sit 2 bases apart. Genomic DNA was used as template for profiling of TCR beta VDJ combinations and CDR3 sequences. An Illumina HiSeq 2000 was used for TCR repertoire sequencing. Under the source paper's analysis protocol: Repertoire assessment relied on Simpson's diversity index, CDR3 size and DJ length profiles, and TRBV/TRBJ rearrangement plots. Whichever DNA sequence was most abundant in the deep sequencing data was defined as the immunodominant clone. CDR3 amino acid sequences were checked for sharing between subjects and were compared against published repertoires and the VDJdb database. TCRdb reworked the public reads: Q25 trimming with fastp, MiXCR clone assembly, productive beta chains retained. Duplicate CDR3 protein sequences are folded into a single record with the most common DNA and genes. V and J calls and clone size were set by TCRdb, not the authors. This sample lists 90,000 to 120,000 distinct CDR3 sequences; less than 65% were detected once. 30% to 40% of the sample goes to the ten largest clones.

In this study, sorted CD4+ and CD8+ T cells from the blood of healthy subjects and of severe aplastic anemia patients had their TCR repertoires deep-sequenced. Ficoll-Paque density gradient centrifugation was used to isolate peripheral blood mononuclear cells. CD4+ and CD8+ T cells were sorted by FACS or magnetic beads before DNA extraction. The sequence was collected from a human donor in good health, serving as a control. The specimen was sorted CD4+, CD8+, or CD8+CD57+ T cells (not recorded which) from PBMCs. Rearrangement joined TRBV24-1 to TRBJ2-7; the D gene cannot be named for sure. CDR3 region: CATSDQQYF. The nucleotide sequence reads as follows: TGTGCCACCAGTGACCAGCAGTACTTC.